This T cell receptor (beta chain) appears in the sequencing data of a study of regulatory T cells in long-lasting Graves disease (dated by TCRdb to about 2021). In terms of the full investigation: Antithyroid drugs had been taken for less than 3 months by newly diagnosed Graves' disease patients. Peripheral blood TCR sequencing and RNA sequencing compared persistent Graves' disease patients with newly diagnosed Graves' disease patients. The study was conducted in China and was registered as a clinical trial. TCR sequencing covered around 13 persistent and roughly 20 newly diagnosed Graves' disease patients, some 33 samples in total. The paper's findings and limits, for the study overall: Patients with persistent disease shared more public clonotypes (about 3,000) than newly diagnosed patients did (nearly 1,000). The small sample size was acknowledged by the authors as a limitation that may reduce accuracy. The study examined only peripheral blood because the primary lesion, thyroid tissue, could not be accessed. Persistent Graves' disease patients showed lower TCR Shannon entropy and fewer highly expanded clones than newly diagnosed patients, suggesting clonal expansion. Sequencing and analysis were restricted to the TCR beta chain.

This specimen's time point label, per the study, means: newly diagnosed GD, antithyroid drugs for less than 3 months. For both TCR sequencing and RNA sequencing, RNA was extracted from PBMCs using TRIzol. Graves' disease was diagnosed according to American Thyroid Association guidelines. Patients were recruited from an endocrinology department in Xi'an, China. Each patient gave approximately 9 milliliters of peripheral blood, collected in an EDTA anticoagulant tube. PBMCs were isolated by Ficoll Paque Plus density gradient separation without further T cell sorting. An Agilent 2100 Bioanalyzer and agarose gel were used to assess RNA quality, and a NanoDrop 2000 was used to measure RNA concentration. In this sample, this clonotype turned up a few times. Which antigen it targets is not known. Base qualities are missing; no much larger clone stands one base away. Library generation was performed with multiplex PCR. The instrument was an Illumina HiSeq 4000. TCR beta libraries were built with iRepertoire HTBI primers and Arm-PCR amplification of CDR3 regions. Before sequencing, the PCR products went through gel purification. Under the source paper's analysis protocol: Gene usage analysis of CDR3 amino acid clonotypes used the 60 to 80 TRBV and more than 13 TRBJ segments found across samples. COPE and FqMerger were used to merge filtered high-quality paired reads into contigs. BLAST was used to align contigs to IMGT TRBV, TRBD and TRBJ reference genes, and CDR3 was defined according to IMGT. Any clonotype with a frequency above 0.1% was classified as a highly expanded clone. Repertoire diversity was measured by Shannon entropy, and V-J evenness by the Gini coefficient. Clonotypes shared by more than one individual were considered public. The public reads were reanalyzed by TCRdb: fastp trimming at Q25, MiXCR alignment, in-frame beta chains only. Each entry is one CDR3 protein sequence, shown with its most common DNA and genes. The V and J calls reflect TCRdb's pipeline rather than the authors' work. Present in this sample are about 530,000 distinct CDR3 sequences, roughly 16% of which were seen just once. Together, the top ten hold just under 25% of the sample.

These data are also associated with another study on T cells in Graves' hyperthyroidism and ophthalmopathy. The second study also describes: Stable Graves' hyperthyroidism was defined as the absence of progression to ophthalmopathy over 18 months of follow-up. Hyperthyroidism patients were newly diagnosed, had a disease duration of under 2 months, and were aged 18 to 65 years. Any patient with an uncontrolled infection, another autoimmune disease, pregnancy or lactation was excluded. Diagnoses relied on clinical symptoms, serum thyroxine and TRAb, thyroid ultrasound and orbital computed tomography. The first round of RT-PCR for the TCR CDR3 was performed with the HTBI primer set and the Qiagen OneStep RT-PCR kit. Most expanded thyroid clonotypes (frequency above 0.001) were also detected in blood, a finding suggesting that blood repertoires may reflect thyroid immune responses. A model built on a 13 V-J signature distinguished ophthalmopathy from stable hyperthyroidism, reaching over 85% sensitivity and 81.08% specificity in cross-validation and 80%/75% in testing. During validation, the model predicted progression to ophthalmopathy a median of about 6.3 months ahead of onset, with almost 71% sensitivity and more than 72% specificity. To identify TCR V-J signatures that set the groups apart, the researchers used a discovery cohort of about a hundred patients, made up of under 50 with Graves' ophthalmopathy and 57 with stable Graves' hyperthyroidism. Prospective prediction of ophthalmopathy was tested in an independent validation cohort consisting of some 19 hyperthyroidism patients and approximately 16 patients who later progressed to ophthalmopathy. The roughly 90 discovery patients were divided at random into training and test sets in a 7:3 ratio. The study also compared thyroid tissue and blood T-cell repertoires from five or six Graves' hyperthyroidism patients. Following sampling, methimazole starting at 30 mg daily was given to hyperthyroidism patients, and high-dose intravenous methylprednisolone was given to ophthalmopathy patients. Libraries were constructed in a second round of multiplex PCR, after which size selection and purification were performed. The libraries were sequenced on an Illumina HiSeq2000 using paired-end 100 bp reads. Raw data were processed with SOAPnuke, discarding reads with adapters, uncalled bases, mean Phred below 15, or no exact constant-primer or identifier match. COPE v1.2.5 was used to merge high-quality paired reads, and clonotypes were defined as unique nucleotide sequences. Clonotypes were aligned to IMGT TRBV, TRBD and TRBJ reference segments using MiTCR v1.1. The analysis was restricted to V-J combinations with a frequency above 0.0001, which together covered roughly 99% of the repertoires. The TCS score was defined as F50 (clonal expansion) divided by E x V (chaos), with BLOSUM62-based TCRdist calculated between CDR3 peptides within each V-J. Welch's t-statistics and random forest reduced fewer than 600 V-J features to about 13, which were used in a naive Bayes classifier (R e1071). Sample size was not statistically predetermined, and blinding of investigators to group allocation was not performed. The paper describes TCR Vbeta CDR3 sequencing of around 130 peripheral blood samples, made up of 43 ophthalmopathy patients, roughly 72 hyperthyroidism patients and 17 progressor patients.

This receptor was obtained from a woman aged 40 to 65 with Graves disease. Donor details come from another sample of the same person, matched by shared clones. The specimen was peripheral blood mononuclear cells (PBMCs), collected at new diagnosis, from a patient treated with antithyroid drugs.

The sequence in DNA is TGTGCCAGTACAAGCCCTAGCACAGATACGCAGTATTTT. This codes for CASTSPSTDTQYF. The chain is made from TRBV19 and TRBJ2-3, with the identity of the D gene unclear. Measured from the cysteine to the phenylalanine, the CDR3 is 13 residues long. Only the CDR3 portion is preserved as DNA: 39 bases, with reading frame beginning at the first base. CDR1 LNHDA and CDR2 SQIVND were looked up in the germline V gene (reference sequence). The V end loses 7 bases and the J end loses 0 bases, and a stretch of 8 bases separates them.